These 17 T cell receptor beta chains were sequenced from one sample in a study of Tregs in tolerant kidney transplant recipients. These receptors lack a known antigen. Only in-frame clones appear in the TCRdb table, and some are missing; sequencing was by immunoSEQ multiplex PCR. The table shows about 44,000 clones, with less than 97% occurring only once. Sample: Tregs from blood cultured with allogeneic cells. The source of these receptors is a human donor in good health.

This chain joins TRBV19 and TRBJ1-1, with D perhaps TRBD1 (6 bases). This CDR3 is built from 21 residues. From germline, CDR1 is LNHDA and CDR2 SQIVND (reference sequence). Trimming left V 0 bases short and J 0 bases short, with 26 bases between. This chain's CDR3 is CASSIDLTGIPYLALNTEAFF. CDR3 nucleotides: TGTGCCAGTAGTATAGATCTCACAGGGATTCCCTATCTCGCCTTGAACACTGAAGCTTTCTTT. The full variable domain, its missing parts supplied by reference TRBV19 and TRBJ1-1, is DGGITQSPKYLFRKEGQNVTLSCEQNLNHDAMYWYRQDPGQGLRLIYYSQIVNDFQKGDIAEGYSVSREKKESFPLTVTSAQKNPTAFYLCASSIDLTGIPYLALNTEAFFGQGTRLTVV.

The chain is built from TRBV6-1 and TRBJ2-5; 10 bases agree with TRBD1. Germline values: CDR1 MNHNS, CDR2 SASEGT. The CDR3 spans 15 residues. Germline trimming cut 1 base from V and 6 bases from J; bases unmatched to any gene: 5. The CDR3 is CASSEVGTGVKTQYF. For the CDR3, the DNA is TGTGCCAGCAGTGAAGTAGGGACAGGGGTTAAGACCCAGTACTTC.

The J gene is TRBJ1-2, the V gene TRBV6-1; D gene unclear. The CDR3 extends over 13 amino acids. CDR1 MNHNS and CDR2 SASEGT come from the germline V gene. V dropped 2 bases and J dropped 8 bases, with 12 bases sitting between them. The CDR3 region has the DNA TGTGCCAGCAGTGAAATAAGCAGAGGAGGCTACACCTTC. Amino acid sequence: CASSEISRGGYTF.

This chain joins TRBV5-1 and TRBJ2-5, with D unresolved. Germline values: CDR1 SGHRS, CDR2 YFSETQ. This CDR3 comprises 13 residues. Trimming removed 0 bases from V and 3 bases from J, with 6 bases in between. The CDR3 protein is CASSLEGEETQYF. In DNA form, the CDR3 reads TGCGCCAGCAGCTTGGAAGGAGAAGAGACCCAGTACTTC.

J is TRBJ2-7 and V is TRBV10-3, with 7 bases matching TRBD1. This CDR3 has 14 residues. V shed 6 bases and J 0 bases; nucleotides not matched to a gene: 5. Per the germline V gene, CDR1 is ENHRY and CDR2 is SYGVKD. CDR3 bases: TGTGCCATCAGAGGGACAGATTACTCCTACGAGCAGTACTTC. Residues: CAIRGTDYSYEQYF.

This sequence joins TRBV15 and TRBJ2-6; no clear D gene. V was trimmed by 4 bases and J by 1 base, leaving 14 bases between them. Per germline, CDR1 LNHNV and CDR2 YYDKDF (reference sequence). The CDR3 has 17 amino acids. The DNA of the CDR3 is TGTGCCACCAGCACACCCGGGCCGAAGTCTGGGGCCAACGTCCTGACTTTC. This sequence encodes CATSTPGPKSGANVLTF.

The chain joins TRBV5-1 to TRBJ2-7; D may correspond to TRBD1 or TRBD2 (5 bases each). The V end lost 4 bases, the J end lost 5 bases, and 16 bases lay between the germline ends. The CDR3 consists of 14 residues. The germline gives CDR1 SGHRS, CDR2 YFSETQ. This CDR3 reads CASSPGPHSDEQYF. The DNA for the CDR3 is TGCGCCAGCAGCCCGGGACCCCACAGTGACGAGCAGTACTTC.

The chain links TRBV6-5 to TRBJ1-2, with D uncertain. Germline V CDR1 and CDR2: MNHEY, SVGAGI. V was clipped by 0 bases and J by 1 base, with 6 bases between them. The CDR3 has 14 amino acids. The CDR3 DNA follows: TGTGCCAGCAGTTACTCGACGGATAACTATGGCTACACCTTC. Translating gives CASSYSTDNYGYTF.

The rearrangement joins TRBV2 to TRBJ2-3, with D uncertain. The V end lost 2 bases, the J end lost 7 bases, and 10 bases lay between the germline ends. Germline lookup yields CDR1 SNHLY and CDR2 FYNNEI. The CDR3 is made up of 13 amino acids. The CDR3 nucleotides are TGTGCCAGCAGTGAAATATGGGGTAATACGCAGTATTTT. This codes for CASSEIWGNTQYF.

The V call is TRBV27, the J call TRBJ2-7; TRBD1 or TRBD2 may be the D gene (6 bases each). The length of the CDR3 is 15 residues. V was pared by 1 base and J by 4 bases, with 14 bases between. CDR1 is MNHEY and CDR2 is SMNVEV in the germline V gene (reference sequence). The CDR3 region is CASSLLSGAPYEQYF. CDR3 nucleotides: TGTGCCAGCAGTTTATTGTCGGGGGCTCCGTACGAGCAGTACTTC.

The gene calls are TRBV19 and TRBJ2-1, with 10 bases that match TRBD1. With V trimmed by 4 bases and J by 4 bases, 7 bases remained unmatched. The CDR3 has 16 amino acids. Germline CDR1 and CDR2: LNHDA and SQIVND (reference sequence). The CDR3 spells CASSNPGDRGYNEQFF. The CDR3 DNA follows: TGTGCCAGTAGTAACCCGGGGGACAGGGGATACAATGAGCAGTTCTTC.

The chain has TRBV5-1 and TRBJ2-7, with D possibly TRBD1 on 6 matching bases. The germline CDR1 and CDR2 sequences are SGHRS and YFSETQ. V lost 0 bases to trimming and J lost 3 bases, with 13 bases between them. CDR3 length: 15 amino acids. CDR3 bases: TGCGCCAGCAGCTTGGTTCGGCAGGGGCGCTACGAGCAGTACTTC. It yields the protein CASSLVRQGRYEQYF.

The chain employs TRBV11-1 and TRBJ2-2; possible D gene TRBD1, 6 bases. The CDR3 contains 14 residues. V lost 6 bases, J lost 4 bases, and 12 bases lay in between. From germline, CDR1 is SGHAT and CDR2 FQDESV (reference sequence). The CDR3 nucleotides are TGTGCCAGCAGAGGGGGTCGAAGCACCGGGGAGCTGTTTTTT. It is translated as CASRGGRSTGELFF.

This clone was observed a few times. The CDR3 sequence: CASRGGWAGELFF. The CDR3 DNA is TGCGCCAGTCGCGGCGGATGGGCCGGGGAGCTGTTTTTT. The chain recombines TRBV10-1 with TRBJ2-2; D ambiguous. The germline V gene has CDR1 WNHNN and CDR2 SYGVQD (reference sequence). The CDR3 is 13 residues long. V dropped 9 bases and J dropped 6 bases, with 14 bases sitting between them.

The CDR3 region is CASSQQGYGYTF. Here the CDR3 DNA reads TGTGCCAGCAGCCAACAGGGATATGGCTACACCTTC. V usage is TRBV7-8 and J usage is TRBJ1-2, with D tentatively TRBD1 (6 bases). This CDR3 spans 12 amino acids. V lost 5 bases and J lost 5, with 9 bases in between. Germline-derived CDR1 and CDR2 are SGHVS and FQNEAQ.

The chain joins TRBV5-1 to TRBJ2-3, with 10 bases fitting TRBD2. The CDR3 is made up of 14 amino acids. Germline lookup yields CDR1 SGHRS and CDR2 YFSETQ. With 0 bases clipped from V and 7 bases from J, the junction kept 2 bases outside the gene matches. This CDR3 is CASSLASGSYTQYF. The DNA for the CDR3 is TGCGCCAGCAGCTTGGCTAGCGGGAGTTATACGCAGTATTTT.

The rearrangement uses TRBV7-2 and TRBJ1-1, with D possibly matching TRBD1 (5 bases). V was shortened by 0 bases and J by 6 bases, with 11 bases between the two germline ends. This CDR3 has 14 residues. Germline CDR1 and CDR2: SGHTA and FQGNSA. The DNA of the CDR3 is TGTGCCAGCAGCTTAGCGGGGGTCAGAGCTGAAGCTTTCTTT. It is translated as CASSLAGVRAEAFF. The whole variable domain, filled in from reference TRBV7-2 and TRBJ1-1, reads GAGVSQSPSNKVTEKGKDVELRCDPISGHTALYWYRQSLGQGLEFLIYFQGNSAPDKSGLPSDRFSAERTGGSVSTLTIQRTQQEDSAVYLCASSLAGVRAEAFFGQGTRLTVV.